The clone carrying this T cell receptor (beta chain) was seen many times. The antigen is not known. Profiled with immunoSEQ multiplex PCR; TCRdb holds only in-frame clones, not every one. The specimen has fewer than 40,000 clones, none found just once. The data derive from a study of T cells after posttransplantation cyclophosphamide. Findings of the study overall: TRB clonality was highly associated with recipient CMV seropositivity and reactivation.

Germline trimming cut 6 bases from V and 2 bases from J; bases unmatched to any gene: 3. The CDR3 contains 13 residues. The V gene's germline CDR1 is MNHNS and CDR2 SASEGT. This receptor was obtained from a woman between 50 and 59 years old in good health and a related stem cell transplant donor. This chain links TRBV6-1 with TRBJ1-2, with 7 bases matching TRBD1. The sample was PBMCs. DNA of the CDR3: TGTGCCAGCAGAACGGACAGGAACTATGGCTACACCTTC. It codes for CASRTDRNYGYTF.